This T cell receptor beta chain was sequenced in a study of Graves' ophthalmopathy and Graves' hyperthyroidism. TCR beta CDR3 amplification used RNA transcripts. The first-round RT-PCR employed HTBI primers together with the Qiagen OneStep RT-PCR kit. A multiplex PCR was then performed as the second round. MiXCR, run by TCRdb on the multiplex PCR reads, gives a single entry per CDR3 protein. The data contain 650,000 to 900,000 distinct CDR3 sequences, about 44% of them singletons. Study-level findings and limits: For separating ophthalmopathy from stable hyperthyroidism, a 13-signature model gave 85% to 90% sensitivity and around 80% specificity.

Germline CDR1 is ENHRY and CDR2 is SYGVKD. The CDR3 runs 14 residues. V dropped 5 bases and J dropped 0; count of bases not matched to a gene: 0. This clonotype has a count of ten or more. Its antigen is unidentified. Sequences were obtained from peripheral blood. This TCR was sampled from an adult man with Graves' ophthalmopathy. The chain employs TRBV10-3 and TRBJ2-5, with 10 bases that match TRBD2. The CDR3 spells CAISLAGDQETQYF. The CDR3 nucleotides read TGTGCCATCAGTCTAGCGGGGGACCAAGAGACCCAGTACTTC.